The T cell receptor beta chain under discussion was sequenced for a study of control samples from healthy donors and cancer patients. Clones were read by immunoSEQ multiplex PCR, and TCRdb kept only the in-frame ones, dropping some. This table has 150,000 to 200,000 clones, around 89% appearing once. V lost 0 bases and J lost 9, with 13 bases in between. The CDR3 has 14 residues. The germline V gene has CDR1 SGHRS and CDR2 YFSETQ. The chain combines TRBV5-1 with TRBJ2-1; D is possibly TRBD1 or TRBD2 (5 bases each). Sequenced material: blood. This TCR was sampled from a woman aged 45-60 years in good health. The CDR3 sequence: CASSLEDWGREQFF. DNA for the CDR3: TGCGCCAGCAGCTTGGAAGATTGGGGACGTGAGCAGTTCTTC.